These 8 T cell receptor beta chains share one sample of origin, sequenced in a study of blood T cell repertoires in COVID-19. Profiling relied on immunoSEQ multiplex PCR, and the TCRdb table lists in-frame clones only, not all of them. The sample yields about 91,000 clones, 80% to 90% seen once. Specimen: peripheral blood. These receptors all stem from a woman in her 70s with acute or convalescent COVID-19.

V usage is TRBV10-3 and J usage is TRBJ2-1; 8 bases fit TRBD2. Per the germline V gene, CDR1 is ENHRY and CDR2 is SYGVKD. CDR3 length: 13 amino acids. V was pared by 9 bases and J by 7 bases, with 8 bases of the junction left unmatched. CDR3 protein: CAIAGELNNEQFF. The CDR3 coding sequence is TGTGCCATAGCGGGGGAACTTAATAATGAGCAGTTCTTC.

The genes are TRBV5-8 and TRBJ1-2; a possible D gene is TRBD1 (6 bases). Germline values: CDR1 SGHTS, CDR2 YDEGEE. V lost 0 bases and J 8 bases, leaving 8 bases between the germline ends. The CDR3 runs to 12 residues. This chain's CDR3 is CASSLVRGGYTF. The CDR3, as DNA: TGTGCCAGCAGCTTGGTCAGGGGCGGCTACACCTTC.

Only one count was recorded for this clone. V is TRBV6-4 and J is TRBJ2-3; no clear D. Germline-derived CDR1 and CDR2 are MRHNA and SNTAGT. The CDR3 contains 14 residues. Trimming took 7 bases from V and 0 from J, leaving 11 bases between them. CDR3 DNA sequence: TGTGCCAGCAAGGCGGAAGTTAGCACAGATACGCAGTATTTT. Protein product: CASKAEVSTDTQYF.

V gene TRBV5-1 combines with J gene TRBJ1-5; D might be TRBD1 (6 bases). V dropped 1 base and J dropped 4 bases, with 12 bases sitting between them. The germline V gene encodes CDR1 SGHRS and CDR2 YFSETQ. The CDR3 length is 15 residues. CDR3: CASSLRRTENQPQHF. The CDR3 DNA reads TGCGCCAGCAGCTTGCGGAGGACAGAGAATCAGCCCCAGCATTTT.

The chain uses TRBV3-1 (or the pseudogene TRBV3-2) and TRBJ2-7; 8 bases fit TRBD2. The V gene end was trimmed by 3 bases and the J gene end by 2 bases; junction bases not matched to a gene: 6. CDR1 is LGHDT, CDR2 YNNKEL, per germline (reference sequence). The CDR3 totals 15 residues. The CDR3 sequence is CASSHSSGGTYEQYF. In DNA form, the CDR3 reads TGTGCCAGCAGCCACTCCAGCGGGGGAACCTACGAGCAGTACTTC.

The V call is TRBV5-6, the J call TRBJ2-3, with D perhaps matching TRBD2 (5 bases). CDR3 length equals 13 residues. V was cut by 3 bases and J by 0 bases, with 5 bases left in between. Germline values: CDR1 SGHDT, CDR2 YYEEEE. The CDR3 spells CASSWTSTDTQYF. The CDR3 bases are TGTGCCAGCAGCTGGACTAGCACAGATACGCAGTATTTT.

This clone was counted between two and nine times. The genes are TRBV12-3 or TRBV12-4 and TRBJ2-7, with D possibly TRBD1 on 6 matching bases. The CDR3 spans 13 residues. V lost 6 bases, J lost 5 bases, and 14 bases lay in between. DNA of the CDR3: TGTGCCAGCAGACCGACAGGACGAAACGAGCAGTACTTC. It yields the protein CASRPTGRNEQYF.

The chain recombines TRBV7-9 with TRBJ2-1; D unresolved. The germline gives CDR1 SEHNR, CDR2 FQNEAQ (reference sequence). The V gene lost 3 bases and the J gene lost 0 bases, with 9 bases spanning the gap. This CDR3 comprises 15 residues. The DNA for the CDR3 is TGTGCCAGCAGCTTCCCAGGTAGCTCCTACAATGAGCAGTTCTTC. It codes for CASSFPGSSYNEQFF.